This is a list of T cell receptor beta chains from one sample in a study of T cell responses to AZD1222 COVID-19 vaccine. Profiling relied on immunoSEQ multiplex PCR, and the TCRdb table lists in-frame clones only, not all of them. The sample shows roughly 99,000 clones, about 90% of them seen only once. The starting material was peripheral blood, obtained on day 0 of AZD1222 vaccination. The receptor set was obtained from an adult in good health. Both conserved end residues are part of each CDR3. D genes are given only for firm matches. Size tells how often a clone was seen (once, few, many) or the class of an expanded clone, and some rows leave it out.

v_call,clone_size,d_call,j_call,cdr3_nt,cdr3_aa
TRBV5-1,-,TRBD2,TRBJ2-1,TGCGCCAGCAGCTCGTTGGGGGACTACGACAGTCGGGCCTACAATGAGCAGTTCTTC,CASSSLGDYDSRAYNEQFF
TRBV29-1,-,-,TRBJ2-5,TGCAGCGTTGGAGGCAGGGTCACCAAAGAGACCCAGTACTTC,CSVGGRVTKETQYF
TRBV7-2,-,-,TRBJ1-2,TGTGCCAGCAGCTTAGCGCCGGAGGGGACTGACTATGGCTACACCTTC,CASSLAPEGTDYGYTF
TRBV30,-,-,TRBJ2-7,TGTGCCTGGAGTTCGCACGGGATAGCCTACGAGCAGTACTTC,CAWSSHGIAYEQYF
TRBV7-3,few,TRBD1,TRBJ1-1,TGTGCCAGCAGCTCACAGGGGGTTGGGACCACTGAAGCTTTCTTT,CASSSQGVGTTEAFF
TRBV6-5,-,TRBD1,TRBJ1-1,TGTGCCAGCAGTTACTCCACAGGGGTTACTGAAGCTTTCTTT,CASSYSTGVTEAFF
TRBV3-1/TRBV3-2,-,-,TRBJ2-1,TGTGCCAGCAGCCAAGTTGAGACCCAGTTCTTC,CASSQVETQFF
TRBV19,-,-,TRBJ2-1,TGTGCCAGTAGTATAGATTTGGGGACACCCTACAATGAGCAGTTCTTC,CASSIDLGTPYNEQFF
TRBV4-2,-,TRBD1,TRBJ2-1,TGTGCCAGCAGCCCACCGGGACAGGCCAACAATGAGCAGTTCTTC,CASSPPGQANNEQFF
TRBV5-1,-,-,TRBJ1-3,TGCGCCAGCGCACTTTGGGGAGGAGAACCTGGAAACACCATATATTTT,CASALWGGEPGNTIYF
TRBV3-1/TRBV3-2,-,TRBD1,TRBJ2-7,TGTGCCAGCAGCCAAGATAGAGCGGGACAGGGTTCCTACGAGCAGTACTTC,CASSQDRAGQGSYEQYF
TRBV9,-,-,TRBJ1-2,TGTGCCAGCAGCGTAGTCTCAGGCTATGGCTACACCTTC,CASSVVSGYGYTF
TRBV30,-,-,TRBJ1-5,TGTGCCTGGAGTGAATATAGCAATCAGCCCCAGCATTTT,CAWSEYSNQPQHF
TRBV6-2/TRBV6-3,-,TRBD1,TRBJ1-2,TGTGCCAGCAGTTACGGGACAGGATACTATGGCTACACCTTC,CASSYGTGYYGYTF
TRBV7-8,-,TRBD2,TRBJ2-1,TGTGCCAGCACTTTCAGCGGGGGGAACTCCTACAATGAGCAGTTCTTC,CASTFSGGNSYNEQFF
TRBV12-5,-,-,TRBJ1-6,TGTGCTAGTGGTTTCTTCCACAGGGAATCACCCCTCCACTTT,CASGFFHRESPLHF
TRBV27,few,-,TRBJ2-1,TGTGCCAGCAGTTTTAAGGGGAGGAACTATGAGCAGTTCTTC,CASSFKGRNYEQFF
TRBV3-1/TRBV3-2,-,TRBD1,TRBJ1-1,TGTGCCAGCAGCCGAGAACAGGGGGCATACACTGAAGCTTTCTTT,CASSREQGAYTEAFF
TRBV5-1,-,-,TRBJ2-1,TGCGCCAGCAGCTTGAGAACGGGGGGCAGCAATGAGCAGTTCTTC,CASSLRTGGSNEQFF
TRBV11-2,-,-,TRBJ2-3,TGTGCCAGCAGCTTAGGGAACGGAGATACGCAGTATTTT,CASSLGNGDTQYF
TRBV19,-,TRBD2,TRBJ2-7,TGTGCCAGTAGTATAGGTGGACTAGCGGGGACCTACGAGCAGTACTTC,CASSIGGLAGTYEQYF
TRBV5-6,once,-,TRBJ2-2,TGTGCCAGCAGCTTGGTAGCAGAAAACACCGGGGAGCTGTTTTTT,CASSLVAENTGELFF
TRBV27,-,-,TRBJ2-5,TGTGCCAGCAGTTGGACAACCCAAGAGACCCAGTACTTC,CASSWTTQETQYF
TRBV4-3,-,-,TRBJ1-1,TGCGCCAGCAGCCAAGAAAAAGGGGGGACTGAAGCTTTCTTT,CASSQEKGGTEAFF
TRBV29-1,many,-,TRBJ1-5,TGCAGCGCTAGTCTGGGGGGAGATAGCAATCAGCCCCAGCATTTT,CSASLGGDSNQPQHF
TRBV3-1/TRBV3-2,-,-,TRBJ1-3,TGTGCCAGCAGCCCGAGGACCGCCGGCAACTCTGGAAACACCATATATTTT,CASSPRTAGNSGNTIYF
TRBV7-3,-,-,TRBJ2-5,TGTGCCAGCAGCTTAACAGGCGGGCCGGGCGAGACCCAGTACTTC,CASSLTGGPGETQYF
TRBV10-3,-,-,TRBJ2-7,TGTGCCATCAGTGTGGGGAGTTCCGACGAGCAGTACTTC,CAISVGSSDEQYF
TRBV4-3,-,TRBD2,TRBJ2-3,TGCGCCAGCAGCCAAGATGGGGGCAGGTCTGCACTAGCGGCAGATACGCAGTATTTT,CASSQDGGRSALAADTQYF
TRBV2,-,-,TRBJ1-5,TGTGCCAGCACCGGAGGGCAGGGTGGCCAGCCCCAGCATTTT,CASTGGQGGQPQHF
TRBV29-1,-,-,TRBJ2-3,TGCGGATGCTGGGCCGATACGCAGTATTTT,CGCWADTQYF
TRBV7-3,few,-,TRBJ2-1,TGTGCCAGCAGCCCCTGGGCAGCAAGCAATGAGCAGTTCTTC,CASSPWAASNEQFF
TRBV24-1,-,TRBD2,TRBJ2-5,TGTGCCACCAGTGATAGCGGGGGGCACCAAGAGACCCAGTACTTC,CATSDSGGHQETQYF
TRBV19,-,-,TRBJ1-1,TGTGCCAGTAGTATCCAGGGGAGTTTCGTCGCTGAAGCTTTCTTT,CASSIQGSFVAEAFF
TRBV27,-,TRBD2,TRBJ2-3,TGTGCCAGCAGTTACTGGACTAGCGGGGGGTCAGGGACAGATACGCAGTATTTT,CASSYWTSGGSGTDTQYF
TRBV5-6,-,-,TRBJ1-1,TGTGCCAGCAGCTTGAGTACGGGCACTGAAGCTTTCTTT,CASSLSTGTEAFF
TRBV19,-,-,TRBJ2-5,TGTGCCAGTACTGACCGGGGGACCCAGTACTTC,CASTDRGTQYF
TRBV4-3,-,-,TRBJ2-4,TGCGCCAGCAGCCAAGATCCGCTAGCCAAAAACATTCAGTACTTC,CASSQDPLAKNIQYF
TRBV11-2,-,-,TRBJ1-6,TGTGCCAGCAGCTTATCACTCGGTTCACCCCTCCACTTT,CASSLSLGSPLHF
TRBV2,-,-,TRBJ2-7,TGTGCCAGCAGTGTGCTGTACGAGCAGTACTTC,CASSVLYEQYF